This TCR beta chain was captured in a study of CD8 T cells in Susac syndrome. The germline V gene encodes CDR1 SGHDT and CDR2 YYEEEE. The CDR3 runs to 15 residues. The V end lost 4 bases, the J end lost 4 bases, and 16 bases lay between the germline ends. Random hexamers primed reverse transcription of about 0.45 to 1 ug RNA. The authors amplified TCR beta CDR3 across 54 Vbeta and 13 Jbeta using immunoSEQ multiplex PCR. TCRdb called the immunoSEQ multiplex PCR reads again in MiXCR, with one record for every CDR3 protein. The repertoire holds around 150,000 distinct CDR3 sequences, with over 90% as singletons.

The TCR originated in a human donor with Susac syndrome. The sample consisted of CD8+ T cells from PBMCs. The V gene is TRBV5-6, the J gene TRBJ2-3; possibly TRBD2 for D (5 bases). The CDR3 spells CASSGYGEGADTQYF. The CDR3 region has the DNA TGTGCCAGCAGCGGATACGGGGAAGGTGCAGATACGCAGTATTTT.